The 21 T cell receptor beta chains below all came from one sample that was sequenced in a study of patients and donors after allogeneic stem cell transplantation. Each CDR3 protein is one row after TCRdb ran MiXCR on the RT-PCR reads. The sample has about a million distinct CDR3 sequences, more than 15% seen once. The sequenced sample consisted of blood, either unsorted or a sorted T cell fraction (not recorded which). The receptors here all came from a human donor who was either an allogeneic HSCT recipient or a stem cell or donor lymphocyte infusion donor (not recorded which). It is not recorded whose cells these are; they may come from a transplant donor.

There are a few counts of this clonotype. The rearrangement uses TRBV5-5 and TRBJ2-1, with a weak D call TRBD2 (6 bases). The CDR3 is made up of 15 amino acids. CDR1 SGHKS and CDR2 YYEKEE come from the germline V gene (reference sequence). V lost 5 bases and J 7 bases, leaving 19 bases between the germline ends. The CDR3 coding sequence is TGTGCCAGCAGTTCACCGTACGGGAGTAGGAATGAGCAGTTCTTC. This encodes CASSSPYGSRNEQFF.

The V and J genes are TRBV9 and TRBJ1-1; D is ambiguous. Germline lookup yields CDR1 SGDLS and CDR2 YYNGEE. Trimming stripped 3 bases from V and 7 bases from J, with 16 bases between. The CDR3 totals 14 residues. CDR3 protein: CASSAITRTGEAFF. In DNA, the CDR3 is TGTGCCAGCAGCGCAATAACAAGAACGGGTGAAGCTTTCTTT.

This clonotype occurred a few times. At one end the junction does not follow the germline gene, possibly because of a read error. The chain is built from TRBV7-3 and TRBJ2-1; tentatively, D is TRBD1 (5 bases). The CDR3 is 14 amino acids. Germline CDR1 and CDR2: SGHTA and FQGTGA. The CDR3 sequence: CSSSLTRAGNEQFF. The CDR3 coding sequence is TGTTCCAGCAGCTTAACCAGGGCTGGCAATGAGCAGTTCTTC.

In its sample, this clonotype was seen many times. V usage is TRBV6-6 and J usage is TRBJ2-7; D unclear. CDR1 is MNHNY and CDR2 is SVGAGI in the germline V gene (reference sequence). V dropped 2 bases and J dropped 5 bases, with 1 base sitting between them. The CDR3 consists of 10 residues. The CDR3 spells CASSYNEQYF. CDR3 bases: TGTGCCAGCAGTTACAACGAGCAGTACTTC.

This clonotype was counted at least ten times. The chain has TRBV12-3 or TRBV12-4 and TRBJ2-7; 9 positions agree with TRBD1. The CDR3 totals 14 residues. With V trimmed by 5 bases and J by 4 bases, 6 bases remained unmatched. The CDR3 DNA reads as TGTGCCAGCAGTCATTGGGACAGGGCGTACGAGCAGTACTTC. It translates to CASSHWDRAYEQYF.

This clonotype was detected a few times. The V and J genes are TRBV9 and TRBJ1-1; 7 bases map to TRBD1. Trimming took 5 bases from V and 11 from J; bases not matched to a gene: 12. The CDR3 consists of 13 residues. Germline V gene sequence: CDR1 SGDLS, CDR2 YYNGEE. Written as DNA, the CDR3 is TGTGCCAGCAGTGAAAGTGACAGGGTGGAGGCTTTCTTT. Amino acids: CASSESDRVEAFF.

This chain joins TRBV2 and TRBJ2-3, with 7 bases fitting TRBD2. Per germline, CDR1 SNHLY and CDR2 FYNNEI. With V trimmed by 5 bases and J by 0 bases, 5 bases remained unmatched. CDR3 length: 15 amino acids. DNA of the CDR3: TGTGCCAGCAGTCTAGCGGAATTTAGCACAGATACGCAGTATTTT. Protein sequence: CASSLAEFSTDTQYF.

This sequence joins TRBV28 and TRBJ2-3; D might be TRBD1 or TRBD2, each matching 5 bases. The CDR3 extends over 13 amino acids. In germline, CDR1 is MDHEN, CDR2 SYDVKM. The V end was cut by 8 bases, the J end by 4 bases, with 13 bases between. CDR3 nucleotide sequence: TGTGCCAGCGGTAGAGGGACCTCAGATACGCAGTATTTT. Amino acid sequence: CASGRGTSDTQYF.

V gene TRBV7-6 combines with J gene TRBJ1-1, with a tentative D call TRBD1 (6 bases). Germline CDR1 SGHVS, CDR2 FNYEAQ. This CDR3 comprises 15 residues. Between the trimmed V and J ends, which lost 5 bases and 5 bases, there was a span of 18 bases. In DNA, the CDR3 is TGTGCCAGCAGCCAAAGCTGGGGCAGGGGAACTGAAGCTTTCTTT. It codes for CASSQSWGRGTEAFF.

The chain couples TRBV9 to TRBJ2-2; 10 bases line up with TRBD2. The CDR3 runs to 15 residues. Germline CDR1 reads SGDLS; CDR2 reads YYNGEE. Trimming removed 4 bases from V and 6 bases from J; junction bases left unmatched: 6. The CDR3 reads CASSSVAGGPGELFF. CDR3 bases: TGTGCCAGCAGCTCCGTAGCGGGGGGCCCCGGGGAGCTGTTTTTT.

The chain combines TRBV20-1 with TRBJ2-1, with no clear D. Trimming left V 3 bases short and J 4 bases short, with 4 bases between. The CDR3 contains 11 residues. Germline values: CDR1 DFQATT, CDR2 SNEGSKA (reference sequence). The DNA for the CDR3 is TGCAGTGCTAGGGAGTACAATGAGCAGTTCTTC. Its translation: CSAREYNEQFF.

In DNA, the CDR3 is TGCAGTGCTAGAGAAGTGATAACGGGAGTTCCAGATACGCAGTATTTT. This codes for CSAREVITGVPDTQYF. The chain recombines TRBV20-1 with TRBJ2-3; a weak D match, TRBD2 (6 bases). The V and J ends lost 0 bases and 4 bases respectively, with 17 bases between them. This CDR3 contains 16 residues. In germline, CDR1 is DFQATT, CDR2 SNEGSKA (reference sequence).

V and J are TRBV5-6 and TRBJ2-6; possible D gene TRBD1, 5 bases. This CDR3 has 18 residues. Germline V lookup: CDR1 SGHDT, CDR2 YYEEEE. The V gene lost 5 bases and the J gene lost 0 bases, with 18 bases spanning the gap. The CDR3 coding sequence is TGTGCCAGCAGGTTCTTATGGGGCCGTGGCTCTGGGGCCAACGTCCTGACTTTC. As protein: CASRFLWGRGSGANVLTF. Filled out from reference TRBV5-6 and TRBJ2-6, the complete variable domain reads DAGVTQSPTHLIKTRGQQVTLRCSPKSGHDTVSWYQQALGQGPQFIFQYYEEEERQRGNFPDRFSGHQFPNYSSELNVNALLLGDSALYLCASRFLWGRGSGANVLTFGAGSRLTVL.

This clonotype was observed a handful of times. CDR3 DNA: TGTGCCAGCAGCCAAGAAGCCCCTAGTAACTATGGCTACACCTTC. As protein: CASSQEAPSNYGYTF. The chain links TRBV4-2 to TRBJ1-2; D remains unclear. The CDR3 runs to 15 residues. Germline V gives CDR1 LGHNA, CDR2 YNFKEQ. Deletions cut 0 bases from V and 1 base from J, with 9 bases between.

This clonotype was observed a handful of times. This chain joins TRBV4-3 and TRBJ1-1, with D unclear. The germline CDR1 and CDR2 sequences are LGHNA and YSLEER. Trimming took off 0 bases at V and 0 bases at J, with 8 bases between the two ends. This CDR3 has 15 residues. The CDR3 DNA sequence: TGCGCCAGCAGCCAAGATTTTAGTGTGAACACTGAAGCTTTCTTT. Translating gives CASSQDFSVNTEAFF.

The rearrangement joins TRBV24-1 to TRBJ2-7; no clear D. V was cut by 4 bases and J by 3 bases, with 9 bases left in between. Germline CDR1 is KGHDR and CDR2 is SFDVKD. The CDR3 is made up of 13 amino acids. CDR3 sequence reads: CATSDPYSYEQYF. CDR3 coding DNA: TGTGCCACCAGTGACCCATACAGCTACGAGCAGTACTTC.

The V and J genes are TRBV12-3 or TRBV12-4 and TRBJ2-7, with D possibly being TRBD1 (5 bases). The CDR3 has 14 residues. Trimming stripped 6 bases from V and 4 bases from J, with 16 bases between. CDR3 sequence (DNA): TGTGCCAGCAGCCCGCCAGGGTTCTTATACGAGCAGTACTTC. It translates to CASSPPGFLYEQYF.

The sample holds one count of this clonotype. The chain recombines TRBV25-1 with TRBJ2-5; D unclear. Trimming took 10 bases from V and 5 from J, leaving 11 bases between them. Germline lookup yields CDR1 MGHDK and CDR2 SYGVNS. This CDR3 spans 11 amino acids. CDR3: CATKNGETQYF. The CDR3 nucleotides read TGTGCCACCAAGAATGGGGAGACCCAGTACTTC.

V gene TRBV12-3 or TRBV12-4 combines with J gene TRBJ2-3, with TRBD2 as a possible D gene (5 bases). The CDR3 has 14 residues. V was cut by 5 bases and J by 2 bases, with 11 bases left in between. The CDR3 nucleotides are TGTGCCAGCAGTCCTAGGGAGTACACAGATACGCAGTATTTT. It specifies CASSPREYTDTQYF.

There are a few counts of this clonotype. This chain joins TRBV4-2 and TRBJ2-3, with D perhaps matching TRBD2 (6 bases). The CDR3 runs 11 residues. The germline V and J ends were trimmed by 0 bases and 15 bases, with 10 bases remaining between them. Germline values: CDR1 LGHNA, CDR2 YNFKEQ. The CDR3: CASSQDKGLYF. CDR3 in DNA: TGTGCCAGCAGCCAAGATAAGGGACTTTATTTT.

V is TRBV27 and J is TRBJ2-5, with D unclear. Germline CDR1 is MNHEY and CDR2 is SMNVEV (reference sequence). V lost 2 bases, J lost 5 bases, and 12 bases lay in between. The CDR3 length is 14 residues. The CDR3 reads CASSLRSVGETQYF. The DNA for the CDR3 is TGTGCCAGCAGTTTACGGTCCGTGGGGGAGACCCAGTACTTC.